This TCR beta chain is drawn from a study of cytomegalovirus exposure and HLA in healthy donors listed by TCRdb under 2017. Study-level background: According to an earlier analysis of a few hundred of the donors, some 170 million T cells yielded roughly 100 million unique TCR beta sequences and around 300 Gb of sequence data. Rather than using new phenotypic data, the later analysis identified candidate immune exposures from TCR beta sequences and from how often those sequences occurred across donors. A later genetic analysis used genome-wide SNP genotypes for about 65% of the roughly 700 donors, treating that subset as a discovery cohort. Because of strong linkage in the cohort, four or five DR-DQ haplotypes were treated as single units for association and clustering. Among around 400 genotyped donors of the cohort, an average of around 240,000 unique TCR beta nucleotide sequences were sequenced per donor, roughly 20% of them non-productive. A separate validation cohort of roughly 120 different subjects was used in addition to the approximately 700-subject first cohort. An earlier analysis of 587 of the donors used high-throughput TCR beta sequencing to judge whether each TCR beta V gene segment behaved as functional or pseudogenic. High-throughput TCR immunosequencing, statistical association of individual TCRs with disease status, and machine learning were combined to predict cytomegalovirus infection status. HLA typing covered class I and class II loci at four-digit resolution. The genetic ancestry cluster associated with self-reported Caucasian donors included over 80% of the roughly 380 genotyped donors. Alongside the repertoire data, information on donor age, sex, ethnicity and CMV serostatus was compiled. Approximately 330 gigabases of sequencing data and around 90 million unique TCR sequences made up an early release that covered several hundred HLA-typed donors. A later analysis re-analyzed previously published TCR beta repertoires from 600 to 850 donors and added high-resolution HLA genotyping to study TCR occurrence patterns. All discovery cohort repertoires had been generated on a single sequencing platform. Typing coverage differed by locus: A, B, C, DRB1 and DQB1 were typed in about 629-640 donors, DQA1 in approximately 520, DPA1 in roughly 590, and DPB1 in approximately 450. The aim of the study was to test whether cataloging public T cell receptors could identify signatures of past pathogen exposure. Using immunosequencing, the study profiled T cell repertoires from roughly 650 subjects and related those repertoires to cytomegalovirus serostatus. Results and caveats for the whole study, not just this receptor: In a later analysis, 15,000 to 20,000 TCR beta sequences were associated with specific HLA alleles at a false discovery rate of 0.05. Immune exposure information for the cohort was limited to CMV serostatus. In this cohort, only TCR beta chains were sequenced, and detectable features were limited by the absence of alpha or paired-chain data. A further reported finding was that TCR beta sequences accurately predicted the HLA-A and HLA-B alleles for most subjects in the first cohort. The classifier was reported to diagnose cytomegalovirus status with high specificity and sensitivity in both the original cohort and the validation cohort. Roughly uniform sequencing depth across donors was assumed in presence/absence analyses, although this assumption may not hold. Because some donors lacked HLA typing at each locus, the association tests relied only on the typed subset. A later genetic analysis reported fewer N-insertions in productive TCRs among donors in an Asian-associated ancestry cluster than the roughly 650-donor mean. The sequencing pipeline was judged likely to have produced a cluster of highly shared sequence variants as a technical artifact. The study gave a list of 150 to 200 TCR beta chains associated with cytomegalovirus. An association between a missense DCLRE1C variant and V-gene and J-gene trimming of TCR beta chains was found in a later genetic analysis and replicated in an independent cohort. A later analysis reported that several top co-occurrence clusters appeared linked to parvovirus B19, influenza, CMV and Epstein-Barr virus. The authors suggested that the approach could potentially be extended to other disease states and immunological phenotypes. Because counts were too low, 15 to 20 rarely observed V segments, including chromosome 9 orphons, were excluded from the earlier analysis of 587 of the donors. Correlated functional status among segregating V segments might be attributable to linkage disequilibrium, but an unknown experimental factor could not be ruled out. According to a later analysis, TCR association rates differed among HLA loci, with DRB1 alleles showing the most associated TCRs and HLA-C alleles showing the fewest. Across donors, most TCR sequences were observed very rarely, whereas some public TCRs were present in many individuals. In an earlier analysis of around 600 of the donors, most TCR beta V segments appeared in productive rearrangements about 87% or about 30% of the time, broadly matching IMGT annotations. According to a later analysis, most CMV-associated TCR beta chains appeared to be HLA-restricted, and the HLA associations seemed to be driven largely by CMV exposure. When HLA alleles, especially DR and DQ, strongly co-occurred, attributing TCR associations to individual alleles was difficult. Three of the identified cytomegalovirus-associated TCR beta chains were confirmed in vitro to be specific for cytomegalovirus antigens. Compared with equally common non-associated chains, HLA-associated TCR beta chains in a later analysis were more clonally expanded and had lower generation probabilities.

The library was made by the immunoSEQ multiplex PCR assay. The multiplex PCR relied on a mix of 60 forward primers for TCR Vbeta segments and 13 reverse primers for TCR Jbeta segments. Amplification of the CDR3 region of rearranged TCR beta genes was performed with a multiplex PCR assay on genomic DNA. On the Illumina HiSeq System, the amplified TCR beta libraries were sequenced as 87-base-pair reads. Concerning the study's data processing: Across the roughly 640 repertoires, a later analysis counted 78 million or so unique TCR beta chains, roughly 11 million of which were shared by at least two donors. Raw reads were error-corrected and collapsed into unique sequences by a nearest-neighbor algorithm in which closely related sequences were merged to remove PCR and sequencing errors. Alignment of CDR3 sequences to IMGT reference sequences was used to assign V, D and J gene segments. Each retained sequence needed at least a six-nucleotide match to both a V gene segment and a J gene segment. Rearrangements were classified as productive when the CDR3 lacked stop codons and remained in frame with V and J, and all other rearrangements were classified as non-productive. CDR3 was defined by IMGT convention, running from the second conserved V-encoded cysteine to the conserved J-encoded phenylalanine. Sequences without an unambiguous match to a single V gene segment were excluded from the earlier analysis of about 640 of the donors. An earlier analysis of about 600 of the donors called V segments functional above 56.7% productive rearrangements and segregating when the between-donor standard deviation exceeded 5%. A statistical classification framework was developed to diagnose cytomegalovirus status using the catalog of TCR beta chain sequences. V and J gene assignment, in a later analysis, came from comparing TCR nucleotide sequences with IMGT/GENE-DB human TR gene sequences. The TCRdist pipeline was used in a later analysis to assign CDR3 sequences and most-parsimonious VDJ recombination scenarios. A later analysis defined each TCR beta chain by its CDR3 amino acid sequence plus V-gene family, and excluded reads lacking a unique V-gene family. In a later analysis, around 600 highly shared, low-generation-probability nucleotide sequences were removed to address suspected cross-contamination and a sequencing artifact. In a later analysis, a clonal expansion index for each public chain was calculated from normalized within-repertoire ranks of inferred template counts. In a later analysis, generation probabilities were computed with a VDJ recombination model fitted to out-of-frame rearrangements, and the resulting probabilities were checked against IGoR. A later analysis scored TCR-TCR, TCR-HLA and TCR-CMV co-occurrence with hypergeometric tests, applying a repertoire-size bias correction to TCR pairs. A later analysis estimated false discovery rates by permuting HLA or CMV assignments 20 times. In a later analysis, co-occurring TCRs were grouped with DBSCAN, and TCRdist sequence similarity was added when clustering was performed within HLA-allele-positive subsets. Repertoires with fewer than 30,000 or more than 120,000 public chains were left out of co-occurrence clustering, as were about five repertoires with anomalous nucleotide sharing. TCRdb retrieved this table from immuneACCESS and kept in-frame rearrangements only. Not all clones are present; in checked studies, unresolved V genes account for under half, and no reason is known for the remainder. V, J and clone size are taken as reported in that table, and D and trimming were inferred from the DNA itself. The sample table contains some 200,000 clones; only one count was recorded for roughly four fifths of them. Around 0.2% of the sample comes from the top ten.

The cohort comprised several hundred healthy bone marrow donors. At the time of sampling, all cohort members were nominally healthy, though unrecorded immune exposures were likely present. The donor tested CMV seronegative, placing the donor among the 350 or so seronegative members of the cohort. A peripheral blood sample was collected from each donor, and TCR beta sequencing was performed on peripheral blood mononuclear cells. The Qiagen DNeasy Blood Extraction Kit was used to extract genomic DNA from the blood cell samples. Of note for this clone: The target of this receptor is not known. Per-base quality was not reported, and no clone a single base away is much larger than it.

This sequence originates from a girl aged 2 to 9 in good health and CMV-seronegative. Sequencing input: PBMCs.

The CDR3 region has the sequence CASSPRGEKETQYF. In nucleotides, the sequence is TGTGCCAGCTCACCACGTGGAGAGAAAGAGACCCAGTACTTC. Rearrangement joined TRBV18 to TRBJ2-5, with the D gene not clear enough to name. CDR1 and CDR2 (KGHSH, LQKENI) derive from the germline V gene. V loses 1 base, J loses 3 bases, and the germline ends lie 9 bases apart. Taken from cysteine to phenylalanine, the CDR3 has 14 residues. Just the 42-base CDR3 DNA is kept, in frame starting at base 1.